Detailed here is one T cell receptor beta chain. What antigen it recognizes has not been identified. Base qualities are not at hand, and no much larger clone is one base apart. In the paper's terms, the time point label means: cells obtained before transplantation from donor or recipient. CD3+CD4+ and CD3+CD8+ populations were FACS-sorted from unstimulated pre-transplant donor and recipient cells taken from spleen or lymph nodes. The library relied on the immunoSEQ multiplex PCR assay. For most patients, genomic DNA was isolated using the Qiagen DNeasy Blood and Tissue Kit and was shipped frozen to Adaptive Biotechnologies for TCR sequencing. For most patients, high-throughput TCR-beta CDR3 sequencing of genomic DNA was performed by Adaptive Biotechnologies. The original pipeline was this. TCR sequencing data for over 15 patients were retrieved from Adaptive's ImmunoSEQ software; a few other patients were processed with MiXCR and VDJtools. To correct CD4 versus CD8 sorting errors, any sequence found in both subsets at a frequency ratio below 5:1 was removed. CDR3 nucleotide sequences shared between donor and recipient were removed because the origin of such sequences could not be assigned. Alloreactive clones required at least 2-fold expansion over unstimulated cells and minimum CFSE-low frequency of 0.002% (template counts) or 0.001% (read counts). Clones detected in sequenced pre-transplant spleen, lymph node, or MLR CFSE-low populations of the donor or recipient were defined as mappable. The cumulative frequency of alloreactive clones was calculated as a percentage of all sequences, weighted by copy number. TCRdb took over this immuneACCESS table, retaining in-frame rearrangements with V and J assigned. Such tables are incomplete; in checked studies, under half of the missing clones stem from an unresolved V gene, and the remainder is unexplained. For V, J and clone size, that table is used; D and trimming come from the DNA. Here the sample has some 88,000 clones; about 93% occur a single time. Roughly 2% of the sample is in the top ten clones.

This entry is derived from a study of graft-versus-host responses after intestinal transplantation (dated by TCRdb to the early 2020s). Background for the entire study: The transplants that recipients got were multivisceral, liver-intestinal, or isolated intestinal. After intestinal transplantation, graft-versus-host and host-versus-graft alloreactive T cell clones were followed in the graft, circulation and bone marrow using bulk TCR-beta CDR3 sequencing. Rather than being sequenced by the commercial service, samples from a few later patients were sequenced in-house on an Illumina MiSeq and processed with MiXCR. The cohort enrolled approximately 24 intestinal transplant recipients including one retransplant, and a few patients lacking pretransplant specimens were excluded. To identify alloreactive clones, pre-transplant mixed lymphocyte reaction products were sequenced and compared with unstimulated pre-transplant donor and recipient T cells. A peak of at least 4% donor T cells among recipient peripheral blood mononuclear cells was the definition used for donor T cell macrochimerism. Anti-thymocyte globulin induction was given to all recipients, followed by maintenance tacrolimus and steroids for two to three years. Broad study findings and their caveats: The relatively low number and heterogeneity of intestinal transplant patients limited the conclusions. GvH clones were detected in recipient bone marrow, and some appeared earlier in ileal mucosa or blood, consistent with an intestinal mucosal origin. Early after transplant, peak levels of circulating GvH clones were associated with declines in HvG clones. Patients with donor T cell macrochimerism had high GvH to HvG T cell clonal ratios in their allografts.

The sequence came from a human donor who received an intestinal transplant. Here the sequenced sample was unstimulated CD8+ T cells sorted from spleen or lymph node cells, taken before intestinal transplant.

The encoded CDR3 is CASSQGWSGIYEQYF. The bases are TGCGCCAGCAGCCAAGGTTGGAGCGGAATCTACGAGCAGTACTTC. The chain is encoded by TRBV4-3 joined to TRBJ2-7; TRBD2 is a possible D gene, resting on 5 matching bases. Measured from the cysteine to the phenylalanine, the CDR3 is 15 residues long. Only CDR3 DNA is held: 45 bases, read in frame from base 1. V is cut by 1 base and J by 3 bases, and the space between the germline ends is 13 bases. Sequences LGHNA (CDR1) and YSLEER (CDR2) are obtained from the germline V gene.